This T cell receptor (beta chain) comes out of a study of radiation and T cells in renal cell carcinoma. To note about this clone: Its antigen remains unidentified.

The CDR3 contains 13 residues. V shed 0 bases and J shed 7 bases, with 8 bases lying between them. Germline lookup yields CDR1 SGHRS and CDR2 YFSETQ. Study-wide points: Pretreatment tumor biopsies were lacking, so baseline clonotypes are unknown.

TCRdb keeps only in-frame clones here, not all; method: immunoSEQ multiplex PCR. The sample consists of tens of thousands of clones, around 80% of them appearing once. Noted time point: blood 4 weeks post-SBRT, at nephrectomy. The treatment is: 15 Gy SBRT to primary tumor, nephrectomy 4 weeks later. Nephrectomy followed 15 Gy stereotactic body radiation by 4 weeks. Serial blood draws occurred at baseline and 2 and 4 weeks post-SBRT. Sequencing used blood, obtained from a patient whose treatment included radiotherapy and nephrectomy. This sequence joins TRBV5-1 and TRBJ1-5; D unresolved. This receptor was obtained from a man aged 55-75 years with renal cell carcinoma. The DNA of the CDR3 is TGCGCCAGCAGCTTGGAAGGGCTCCAGCCCCAGCATTTT. Its protein is CASSLEGLQPQHF.